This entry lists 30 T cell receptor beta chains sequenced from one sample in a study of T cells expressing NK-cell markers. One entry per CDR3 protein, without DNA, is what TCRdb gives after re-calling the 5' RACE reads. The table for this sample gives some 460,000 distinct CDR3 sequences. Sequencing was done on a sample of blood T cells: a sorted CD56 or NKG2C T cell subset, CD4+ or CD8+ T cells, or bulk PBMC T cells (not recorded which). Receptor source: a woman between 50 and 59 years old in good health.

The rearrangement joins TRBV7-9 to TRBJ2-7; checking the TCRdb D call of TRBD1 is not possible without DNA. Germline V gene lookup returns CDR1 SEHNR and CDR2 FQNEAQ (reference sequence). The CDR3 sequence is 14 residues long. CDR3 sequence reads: CASSFGRGRDEQYF.

CDR3 residues: CASSLGLAGGPRSYNEQFF. The chain couples TRBV11-3 to TRBJ2-1; TCRdb returns TRBD2, unconfirmable since there is no DNA. CDR1 is SGHNT, CDR2 YENEEA, per germline. This CDR3 region has 19 residues.

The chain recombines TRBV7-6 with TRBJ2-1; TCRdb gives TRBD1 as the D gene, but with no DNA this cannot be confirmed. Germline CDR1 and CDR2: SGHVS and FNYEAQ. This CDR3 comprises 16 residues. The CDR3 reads CASSLVYSRERNEQFF.

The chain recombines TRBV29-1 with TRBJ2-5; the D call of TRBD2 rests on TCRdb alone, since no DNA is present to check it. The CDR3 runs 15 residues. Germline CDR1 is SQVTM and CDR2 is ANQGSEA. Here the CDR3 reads CSVEDPASGQETQYF.

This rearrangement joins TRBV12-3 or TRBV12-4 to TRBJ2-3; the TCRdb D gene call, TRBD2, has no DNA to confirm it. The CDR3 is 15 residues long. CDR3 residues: CASSGDFFAPDTQYF.

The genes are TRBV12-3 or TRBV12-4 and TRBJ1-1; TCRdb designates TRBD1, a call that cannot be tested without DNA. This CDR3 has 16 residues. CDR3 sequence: CASSFYPIKGREEAFF.

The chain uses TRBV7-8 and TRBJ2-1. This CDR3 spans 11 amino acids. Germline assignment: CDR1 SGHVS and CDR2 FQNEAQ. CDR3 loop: CASSSENEQFF. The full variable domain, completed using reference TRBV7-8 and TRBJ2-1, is GAGVSQSPRYKVAKRGQDVALRCDPISGHVSLFWYQQALGQGPEFLTYFQNEAQLDKSGLPSDRFFAERPEGSVSTLKIQRTQQEDSAVYLCASSSENEQFFGPGTRLTVL.

CDR3 region: CSVMVAGGNEKLFF. The V and J genes are TRBV29-1 and TRBJ1-4; TCRdb reports TRBD1, a call that lacks DNA to check it against. The CDR3 loop spans 14 amino acids. Per the germline V gene, CDR1 is SQVTM and CDR2 is ANQGSEA.

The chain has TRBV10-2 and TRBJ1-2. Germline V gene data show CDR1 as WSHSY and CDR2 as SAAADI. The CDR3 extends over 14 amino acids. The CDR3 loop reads CASSELRRNYGYTF.

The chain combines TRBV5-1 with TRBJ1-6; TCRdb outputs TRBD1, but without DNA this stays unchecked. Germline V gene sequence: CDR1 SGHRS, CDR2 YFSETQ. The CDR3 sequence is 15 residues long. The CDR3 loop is CASSLQDRADSPLHF.

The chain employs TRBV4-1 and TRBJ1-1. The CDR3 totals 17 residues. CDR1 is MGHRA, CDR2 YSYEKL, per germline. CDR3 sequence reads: CASSPGEVGARETEAFF.

CDR3 in amino acids: CASGSIGTISTQYF. The gene calls are TRBV12-5 and TRBJ2-3; absent DNA, TCRdb's TRBD2 call cannot be checked. CDR1 and CDR2 (germline): LGHNT, FRNRAP. This CDR3 region has 14 residues.

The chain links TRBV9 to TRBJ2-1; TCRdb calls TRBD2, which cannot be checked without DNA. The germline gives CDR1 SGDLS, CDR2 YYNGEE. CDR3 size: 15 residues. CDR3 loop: CASSVGTSGYNEQFF.

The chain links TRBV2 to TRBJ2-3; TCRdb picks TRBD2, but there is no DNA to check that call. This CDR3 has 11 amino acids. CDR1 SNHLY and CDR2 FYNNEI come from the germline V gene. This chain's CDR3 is CAFRAGDTQYF.

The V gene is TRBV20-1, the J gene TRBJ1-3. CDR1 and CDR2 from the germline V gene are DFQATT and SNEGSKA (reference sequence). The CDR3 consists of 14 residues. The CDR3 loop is CSARQGLSSDTIYF.

The CDR3 loop reads CASSQPGPRWREQYF. The V call is TRBV14, the J call TRBJ2-7; without DNA, the TCRdb call of TRBD1 cannot be checked. The length of the CDR3 is 15 residues. Germline V CDR1 and CDR2: SGHDN, FVKESK.

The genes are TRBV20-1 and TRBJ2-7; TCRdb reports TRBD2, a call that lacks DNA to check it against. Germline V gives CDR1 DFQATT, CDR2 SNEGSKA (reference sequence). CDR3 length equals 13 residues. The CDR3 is CSASWGGRSEQYF.

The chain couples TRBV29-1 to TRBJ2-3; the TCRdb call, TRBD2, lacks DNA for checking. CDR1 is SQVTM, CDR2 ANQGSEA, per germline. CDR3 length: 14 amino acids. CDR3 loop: CSAREGSYSDTQYF.

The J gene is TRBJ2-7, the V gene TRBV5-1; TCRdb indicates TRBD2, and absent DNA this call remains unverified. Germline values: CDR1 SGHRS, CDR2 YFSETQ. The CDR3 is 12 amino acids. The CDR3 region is CASRGGSYEQYF.

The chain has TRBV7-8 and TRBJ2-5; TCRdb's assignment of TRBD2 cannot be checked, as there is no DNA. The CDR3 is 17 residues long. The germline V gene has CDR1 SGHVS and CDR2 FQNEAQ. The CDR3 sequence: CASSLGLAGKFKETQYF. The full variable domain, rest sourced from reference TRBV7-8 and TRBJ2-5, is GAGVSQSPRYKVAKRGQDVALRCDPISGHVSLFWYQQALGQGPEFLTYFQNEAQLDKSGLPSDRFFAERPEGSVSTLKIQRTQQEDSAVYLCASSLGLAGKFKETQYFGPGTRLLVL.

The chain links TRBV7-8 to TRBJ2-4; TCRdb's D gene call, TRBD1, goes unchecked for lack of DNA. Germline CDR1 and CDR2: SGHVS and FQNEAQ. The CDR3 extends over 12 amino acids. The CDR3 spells CASSLGANIQYF.

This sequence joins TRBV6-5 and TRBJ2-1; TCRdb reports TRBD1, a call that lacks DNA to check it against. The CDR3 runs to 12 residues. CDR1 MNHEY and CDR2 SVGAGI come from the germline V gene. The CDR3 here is CASSQGGFAQFF.

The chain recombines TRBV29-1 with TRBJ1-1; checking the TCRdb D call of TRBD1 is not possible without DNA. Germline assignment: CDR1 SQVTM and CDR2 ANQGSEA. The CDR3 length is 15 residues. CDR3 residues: CSVARTGGENTEAFF. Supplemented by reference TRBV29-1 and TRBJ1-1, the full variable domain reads SAVISQKPSRDICQRGTSLTIQCQVDSQVTMMFWYRQQPGQSLTLIATANQGSEATYESGFVIDKFPISRPNLTFSTLTVSNMSPEDSSIYLCSVARTGGENTEAFFGQGTRLTVV.

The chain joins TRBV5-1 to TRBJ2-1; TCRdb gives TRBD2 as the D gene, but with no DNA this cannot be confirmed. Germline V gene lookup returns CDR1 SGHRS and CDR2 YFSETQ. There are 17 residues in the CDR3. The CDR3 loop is CASSSGLAGGSYNEQFF.

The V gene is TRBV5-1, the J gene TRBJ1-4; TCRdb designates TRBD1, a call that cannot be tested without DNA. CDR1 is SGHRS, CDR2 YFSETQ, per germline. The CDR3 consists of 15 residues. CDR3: CASSRLGGPNEKLFF. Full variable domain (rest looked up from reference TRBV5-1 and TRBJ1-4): KAGVTQTPRYLIKTRGQQVTLSCSPISGHRSVSWYQQTPGQGLQFLFEYFSETQRNKGNFPGRFSGRQFSNSRSEMNVSTLELGDSALYLCASSRLGGPNEKLFFGSGTQLSVL.

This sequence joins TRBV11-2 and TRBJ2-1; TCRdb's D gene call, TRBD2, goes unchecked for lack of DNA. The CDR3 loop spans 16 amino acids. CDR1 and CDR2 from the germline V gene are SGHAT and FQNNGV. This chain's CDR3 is CASSLEGASGRNEQFF.

Here the CDR3 reads CASSPGSRTEAFF. V and J are TRBV11-3 and TRBJ1-1. There are 13 residues in the CDR3. In germline, CDR1 is SGHNT, CDR2 YENEEA.

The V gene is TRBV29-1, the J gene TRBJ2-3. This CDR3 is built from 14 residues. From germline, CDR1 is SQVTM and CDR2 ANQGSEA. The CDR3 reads CSVAGDSTSDTQYF.

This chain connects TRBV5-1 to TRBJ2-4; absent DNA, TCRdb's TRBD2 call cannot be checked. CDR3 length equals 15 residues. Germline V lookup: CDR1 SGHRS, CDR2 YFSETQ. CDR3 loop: CASSLAFGTSGPQYF.

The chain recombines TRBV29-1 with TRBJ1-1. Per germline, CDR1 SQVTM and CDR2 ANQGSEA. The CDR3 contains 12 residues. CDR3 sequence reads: CTLEGMNTEAFF. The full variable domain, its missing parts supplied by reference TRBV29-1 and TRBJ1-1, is SAVISQKPSRDICQRGTSLTIQCQVDSQVTMMFWYRQQPGQSLTLIATANQGSEATYESGFVIDKFPISRPNLTFSTLTVSNMSPEDSSIYLCTLEGMNTEAFFGQGTRLTVV.